These 8 T cell receptor beta chains came from one sample sequenced in a study of cytomegalovirus exposure and HLA in healthy donors. The PCR ran on 60 Vbeta and 13 Jbeta primers. Sequencing used immunoSEQ multiplex PCR; TCRdb keeps in-frame clones, though not all of them. This sample has 110,000 or so clones, with around 77% found just once. The sample taken for sequencing was PBMCs. All receptors derive from a woman aged 30 to 39 in good health and CMV-seropositive.

This chain connects TRBV30 to TRBJ1-2; the D is unclear. The germline gives CDR1 GTSNPN, CDR2 SVGIG (reference sequence). V was shortened by 0 bases and J by 3 bases, with 14 bases between the two germline ends. The CDR3 has 15 amino acids. The CDR3 region is CAWSVGRVLDYGYTF. In DNA, the CDR3 is TGTGCCTGGAGTGTGGGGAGGGTACTTGACTATGGCTACACCTTC.

This clone was observed a few times. The V and J genes are TRBV4-1 and TRBJ2-3, with TRBD2 identical over 10 bases. With V trimmed by 1 base and J by 2 bases, 9 bases remained unmatched. CDR3 length: 18 amino acids. CDR1 and CDR2 (germline): MGHRA, YSYEKL. This CDR3 reads CASSQGGIAGGFTDTQYF. The CDR3 DNA reads TGCGCCAGCAGCCAAGGGGGGATAGCGGGGGGTTTCACAGATACGCAGTATTTT.

In DNA, the CDR3 is TGTGCCAGCACTATCCGGGAGACCCGAAACAATGAGCAGTTCTTC. Its translation is CASTIRETRNNEQFF. The chain couples TRBV2 to TRBJ2-1; a possible D gene is TRBD2 (6 bases). V was shortened by 7 bases and J by 5 bases, with 18 bases between the two germline ends. Per the germline V gene, CDR1 is SNHLY and CDR2 is FYNNEI. There are 15 residues in the CDR3.

J is TRBJ2-3 and V is TRBV7-9; 7 bases agree with TRBD1. CDR1 is SEHNR and CDR2 is FQNEAQ in the germline V gene (reference sequence). CDR3 length: 16 amino acids. J lost 2 bases, V lost 2 bases, and 7 bases had no gene match. CDR3 protein: CASSLLGGQDTDTQYF. The CDR3 DNA follows: TGTGCCAGCAGCTTATTAGGTGGACAGGACACAGATACGCAGTATTTT.

This sequence joins TRBV2 and TRBJ2-5, with TRBD1 identical over 7 bases. The J call may be mistaken, given a closer DNA end match to TRBJ2-7. Germline V gene sequence: CDR1 SNHLY, CDR2 FYNNEI. The CDR3 contains 14 residues. In nucleotides, the CDR3 is TGTGCCAGCCTCGGGACAGCTTTCTCCTACGAGCAGTACTTC. It encodes CASLGTAFSYEQYF.

V gene TRBV18 combines with J gene TRBJ1-2; 9 nucleotides agree with TRBD1. Germline assignment: CDR1 KGHSH and CDR2 LQKENI. The CDR3 contains 15 residues. V trimming: 4 bases; J trimming: 5 bases; junction bases outside the gene matches: 8. CDR3: CASSLPPTGGYGYTF. The CDR3 nucleotides read TGTGCCAGCTCACTCCCCCCGACAGGGGGTTATGGCTACACCTTC.

By proportion, this clone is medium-sized. The J gene is TRBJ1-2, the V gene TRBV7-9, with a possible D match to TRBD1 (6 bases). Trimming left V 4 bases short and J 0 bases short, with 12 bases between. The CDR3 spans 15 residues. Germline values: CDR1 SEHNR, CDR2 FQNEAQ (reference sequence). The CDR3 nucleotides are TGTGCCAGCAGCTCAACCGGGACACCTAACTATGGCTACACCTTC. Residues: CASSSTGTPNYGYTF.

The gene calls are TRBV30 and TRBJ1-2; 8 positions agree with TRBD1. The CDR3 is made up of 13 amino acids. The germline gives CDR1 GTSNPN, CDR2 SVGIG (reference sequence). With 7 bases clipped from V and 4 bases from J, the junction kept 8 bases outside the gene matches. The CDR3 sequence: CASTDRASYGYTF. CDR3 nucleotides: TGTGCCTCAACGGACAGGGCATCCTATGGCTACACCTTC.